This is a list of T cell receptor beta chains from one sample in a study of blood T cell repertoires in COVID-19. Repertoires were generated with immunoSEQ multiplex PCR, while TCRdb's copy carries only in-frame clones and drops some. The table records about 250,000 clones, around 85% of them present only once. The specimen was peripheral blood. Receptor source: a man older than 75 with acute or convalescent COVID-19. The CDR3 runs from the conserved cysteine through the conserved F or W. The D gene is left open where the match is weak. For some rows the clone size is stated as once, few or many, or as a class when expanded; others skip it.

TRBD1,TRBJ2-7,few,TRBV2,CAFLTGTSYEQYF,TGTGCCTTTCTGACAGGGACCTCCTACGAGCAGTACTTC
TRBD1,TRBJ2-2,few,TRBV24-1,CATSDFRDRGFGELFF,TGTGCCACCAGTGATTTTAGGGACAGGGGGTTCGGGGAGCTGTTTTTT
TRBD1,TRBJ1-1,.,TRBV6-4,CASSRPARGRNTEAFF,TGTGCCAGCAGTCGGCCAGCCAGGGGGCGAAATACTGAAGCTTTCTTT
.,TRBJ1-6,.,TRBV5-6,CASSFRGSNSPLHF,TGTGCCAGCAGCTTCCGGGGTTCGAATTCACCCCTCCACTTT
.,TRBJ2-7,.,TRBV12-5,CASGLVWWMETYEQYF,TGTGCTAGTGGTTTGGTATGGTGGATGGAGACTTACGAGCAGTACTTC
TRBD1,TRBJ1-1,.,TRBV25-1,CASSETGWDTEAFF,TGTGCCAGCAGTGAGACAGGGTGGGACACTGAAGCTTTCTTT
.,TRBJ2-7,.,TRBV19,CASSPAGLWSYEQYF,TGTGCCAGTAGTCCTGCTGGGTTATGGAGCTACGAGCAGTACTTC
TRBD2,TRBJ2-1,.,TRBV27,CASSSPASGKYNEQFF,TGTGCCAGCAGTTCCCCCGCTAGCGGGAAATACAATGAGCAGTTCTTC
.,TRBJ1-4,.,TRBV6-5,CASRSPLATNEKLFF,TGTGCCAGCAGGTCACCACTTGCAACTAATGAAAAACTGTTTTTT
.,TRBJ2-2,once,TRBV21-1,CASSSVLGVGTGELFF,TGTGCCAGCAGCTCGGTCCTCGGGGTCGGGACCGGGGAGCTGTTTTTT
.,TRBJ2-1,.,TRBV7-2,CASSPNGIAYNEQFF,TGTGCCAGCAGCCCAAACGGTATAGCGTACAATGAGCAGTTCTTC
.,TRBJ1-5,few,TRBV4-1,CASSQKGKDQPQHF,TGCGCCAGCAGCCAAAAGGGGAAGGATCAGCCCCAGCATTTT
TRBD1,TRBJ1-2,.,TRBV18,CASSPTGGSDYGYTF,TGTGCCAGCTCACCTACAGGGGGATCGGACTATGGCTACACCTTC
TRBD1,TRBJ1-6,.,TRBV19,CASSLSTGSYNSPLHF,TGTGCCAGTAGTCTCTCGACAGGGTCCTATAATTCACCCCTCCACTTT
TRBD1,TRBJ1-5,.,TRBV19,CASRPGQGLNQPQHF,TGTGCCAGTAGACCGGGACAGGGGTTAAATCAGCCCCAGCATTTT
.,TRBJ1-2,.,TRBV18,CASSSTASYGYTF,TGTGCCAGCTCCTCGACAGCTTCCTATGGCTACACCTTC
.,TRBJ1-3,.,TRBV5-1,CASRGAPTAAGNTIYF,TGCGCCAGCCGGGGAGCCCCCACCGCAGCGGGAAACACCATATATTTT
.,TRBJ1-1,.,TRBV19,CASSWGGDPLF,TGTGCCAGTAGTTGGGGAGGGGACCCACTATTT
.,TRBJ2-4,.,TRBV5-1,CASSSALGEDIQYF,TGCGCCAGCAGCTCAGCTCTCGGGGAGGACATTCAGTACTTC